The sample holds many counts of the clone carrying this T cell receptor beta chain. What it binds is unknown. This sample is part of a study of CD8 T cells in ankylosing spondylitis. CDR3 length: 11 residues. CDR1 DFQATT and CDR2 SNEGSKA come from the germline V gene (reference sequence). V lost 1 base and J lost 5, with 3 bases in between. The study's findings and limits: Apparently characteristic of ankylosing spondylitis blood was a TCR beta motif (roughly eight highly homologous variants).

TCRdb passed the 5' RACE reads through MiXCR, listing each CDR3 protein once. The sample shows about 260,000 distinct CDR3 sequences, 20% to 30% of them seen only once. The origin of this receptor is a male donor with ankylosing spondylitis or in good health (not recorded which). The sample was blood, either unsorted or a sorted T cell fraction (not recorded which). The chain is built from TRBV20-1 and TRBJ2-1; D unresolved. The CDR3 nucleotides read TGCAGTGCTAGAGGGAACAATGAGCAGTTCTTC. It is translated as CSARGNNEQFF.